The clone carrying this T cell receptor (beta chain) has just a few counts. This specimen belongs to a study of blood T cell repertoires in COVID-19. Across the study: The United States, Italy and Spain supplied acute and convalescent COVID-19 samples. T cells, B-cell-depleted T cells, or PBMCs supplied cDNA or gDNA.

How the authors handled the data: Amplification from reference gene primers served as the basis for estimated nucleated cell counts. Assay: immunoSEQ multiplex PCR; the TCRdb copy retains only in-frame clones and omits some. The V and J calls and the clone size are those of that table, but D and trimming were determined from the DNA. The sample shows about 110,000 clones, approximately 69% of them seen only once. The V gene's germline CDR1 is LNHDA and CDR2 SQIVND (reference sequence). Trimming at V came to 3 bases and at J to 7 bases, leaving 7 bases not matched to a gene. CDR3 length: 15 amino acids.

The sequencing input was peripheral blood. This chain joins TRBV19 and TRBJ1-4, with 8 nucleotides matching TRBD1. The clonotype comes from a man older than 75 with acute or convalescent COVID-19. CDR3 nucleotides: TGTGCCAGTAGTATGCGGACAGGGCTACCTGAAAAACTGTTTTTT. It specifies CASSMRTGLPEKLFF.